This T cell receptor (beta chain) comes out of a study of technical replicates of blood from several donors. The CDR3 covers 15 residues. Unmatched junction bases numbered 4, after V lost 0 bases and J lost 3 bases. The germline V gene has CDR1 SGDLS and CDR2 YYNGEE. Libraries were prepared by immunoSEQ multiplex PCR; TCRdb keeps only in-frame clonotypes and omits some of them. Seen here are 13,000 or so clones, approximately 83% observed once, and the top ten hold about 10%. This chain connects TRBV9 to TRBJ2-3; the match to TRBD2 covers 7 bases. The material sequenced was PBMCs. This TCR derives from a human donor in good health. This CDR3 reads CASSVVGGSTDTQYF. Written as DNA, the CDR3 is TGTGCCAGCAGCGTAGTTGGCGGGAGTACAGATACGCAGTATTTT.